This TCR beta chain was sequenced for a study of shared clonotypes between healthy human individuals. General observations from the study: The four-donor shared clonotypes exceeded non-shared clonotypes in generation probability, with non-shared ones scoring lower. The study found about 5% of naive CD4 clonotypes shared across several donors. The researchers took only blood, and tissue repertoires probably look different.

The germline gives CDR1 SGHVS, CDR2 FQNEAQ. The CDR3 consists of 14 residues. V lost 3 bases to trimming and J lost 2 bases, with 11 bases between them. As concerns this clone: Its antigen is not known.

Data came from immunoSEQ multiplex PCR; TCRdb stores just in-frame clones and leaves some out. Here the sample spans approximately 500,000 clones, about 95% being singletons. This TCR derives from a woman aged 25 to 45 in good health. The chain carries TRBV7-8 and TRBJ2-7; no clear D gene. Sequenced material: naive CD4+ T cells sorted from blood. Subset indicated: CD45RA+ positively selected. For the CDR3, the DNA is TGTGCCAGCAGCTTGAGGACCGTTACCTACGAGCAGTACTTC. This encodes CASSLRTVTYEQYF.